The 21 T cell receptor beta chains given below trace back to one sample, sequenced in a study of patients and donors after allogeneic stem cell transplantation. TCRdb called the RT-PCR reads again in MiXCR, with one record for every CDR3 protein. The table shows over 200,000 distinct CDR3 sequences, with roughly 38% occurring only once. Sequencing was carried out using blood, either unsorted or a sorted T cell fraction (not recorded which). The receptors derive from a human donor who was either an allogeneic HSCT recipient or a stem cell or donor lymphocyte infusion donor (not recorded which). It is not recorded whose cells these are; they may come from a transplant donor.

This clonotype was seen only a few times. The chain employs TRBV12-3 or TRBV12-4 and TRBJ1-5, with a weak D call TRBD1 (6 bases). This CDR3 is built from 15 residues. The V gene lost 6 bases and the J gene lost 0 bases, with 12 bases spanning the gap. In nucleotides, the CDR3 is TGTGCCAGCAGGGAAGCGGGACATAGCAATCAGCCCCAGCATTTT. Protein sequence: CASREAGHSNQPQHF.

The chain recombines TRBV5-1 with TRBJ2-7; weak D call: TRBD1 (6 bases). The CDR3 has 15 amino acids. V was shortened by 1 base and J by 5 bases, with 16 bases between the two germline ends. Germline CDR1 is SGHRS and CDR2 is YFSETQ. CDR3 region: CASSLLSPAGDEQYF. The CDR3 DNA reads as TGCGCCAGCAGCTTGCTTTCTCCCGCAGGGGACGAGCAGTACTTC.

This clonotype was seen more than once but under ten times. As DNA, the CDR3 is TGTGCCAGCAGCCCTCGGCCAGCCAGCCAGGAGACCCAGTACTTC. Translation gives CASSPRPASQETQYF. The rearrangement joins TRBV9 to TRBJ2-5, with D unresolved. The germline V gene encodes CDR1 SGDLS and CDR2 YYNGEE. V dropped 4 bases and J dropped 5 bases, with 18 bases sitting between them. The CDR3 runs 15 residues.

The CDR3 DNA follows: TGTGCCAGCAGTTTCAGGGTCGGGCAGCGACTGGAAGCTTTCTTT. Amino acids: CASSFRVGQRLEAFF. This chain links TRBV6-6 with TRBJ1-1; tentatively, D is TRBD1 (5 bases). Germline values: CDR1 MNHNY, CDR2 SVGAGI (reference sequence). This CDR3 contains 15 residues. V lost 4 bases to trimming and J lost 8 bases, with 20 bases between them.

This clonotype was detected a few times. The chain carries TRBV5-1 and TRBJ1-6; D gene ambiguous. The CDR3 length is 16 residues. The V gene lost 0 bases and the J gene lost 6 bases, with 13 bases spanning the gap. CDR1 and CDR2 from the germline V gene are SGHRS and YFSETQ. CDR3 sequence reads: CASSLVGPDSNSPLHF. For the CDR3, the DNA is TGCGCCAGCAGCTTGGTTGGGCCAGACTCTAATTCACCCCTCCACTTT.

The rearrangement joins TRBV12-3 or TRBV12-4 to TRBJ1-1, with a tentative D call TRBD1 (5 bases). The CDR3 is 17 amino acids. Trimming shortened V by 2 bases and J by 3 bases, and 19 bases separated the two germline ends. The CDR3 is CASSLFPGGDLDTEAFF. In DNA form, the CDR3 reads TGTGCCAGCAGTTTATTTCCCGGCGGGGACCTTGACACTGAAGCTTTCTTT.

This clonotype was observed once. The V call is TRBV5-1, the J call TRBJ1-4; D possibly corresponds to TRBD1 (5 bases). V lost 4 bases to trimming and J lost 4 bases, with 17 bases between them. Germline assignment: CDR1 SGHRS and CDR2 YFSETQ. This CDR3 contains 16 residues. The CDR3 DNA is TGCGCCAGCAGCCGGTGGGCCGGCAGGGTTAATGAAAAACTGTTTTTT. Its translation is CASSRWAGRVNEKLFF. Together with reference TRBV5-1 and TRBJ1-4, the CDR3 gives the full variable domain: KAGVTQTPRYLIKTRGQQVTLSCSPISGHRSVSWYQQTPGQGLQFLFEYFSETQRNKGNFPGRFSGRQFSNSRSEMNVSTLELGDSALYLCASSRWAGRVNEKLFFGSGTQLSVL.

The chain is built from TRBV12-3 or TRBV12-4 and TRBJ1-2; no firm D call. CDR3 length equals 13 residues. V lost 7 bases and J lost 4, with 13 bases in between. The CDR3 DNA follows: TGTGCCAGCACCCCCCGGGTCCGCTATGGCTACACCTTC. Residues: CASTPRVRYGYTF.

This clonotype was detected many times. V is TRBV20-1 and J is TRBJ1-1; a weak D match, TRBD1 (5 bases). Germline assignment: CDR1 DFQATT and CDR2 SNEGSKA (reference sequence). Trimming removed 0 bases at V and 5 bases at J, with 22 bases between. There are 17 residues in the CDR3. CDR3 amino acids: CSARDVRGLRSGTEAFF. The CDR3 DNA follows: TGCAGTGCTAGAGATGTAAGGGGATTAAGGTCAGGGACTGAAGCTTTCTTT.

This clonotype was counted only a few times. CDR3 nucleotides: TGTGCCAGCAGTTTGGGGGGCGATTTTGGCTACACCTTC. Translation gives CASSLGGDFGYTF. The genes are TRBV12-3 or TRBV12-4 and TRBJ1-2; D is possibly TRBD1 (6 bases). The V end was cut by 3 bases, the J end by 7 bases, with 12 bases between. The CDR3 extends over 13 amino acids.

The chain is built from TRBV12-3 or TRBV12-4 and TRBJ1-1; D ambiguous. Between the trimmed V and J ends, which lost 10 bases and 7 bases, there was a span of 19 bases. The CDR3 extends over 13 amino acids. The CDR3 reads CAILEVAEGEAFF. The CDR3 coding sequence is TGTGCCATACTCGAGGTGGCAGAAGGTGAAGCTTTCTTT.

This clonotype was seen more than once but under ten times. The genes are TRBV6-1 and TRBJ1-5, with 9 bases identical to TRBD1. The germline gives CDR1 MNHNS, CDR2 SASEGT. The junction had 5 bases not matched to a gene; V was cut back by 4 bases and J by 4 bases. The CDR3 extends over 15 amino acids. The CDR3 reads CASSATGGLNQPQHF. CDR3 DNA sequence: TGTGCCAGCAGTGCTACAGGGGGCTTAAATCAGCCCCAGCATTTT.

The chain links TRBV6-6 to TRBJ2-2; 9 bases align to TRBD1. The CDR3 has 19 amino acids. The trim removed 4 bases at V and 7 bases at J, leaving 19 bases unmatched. CDR1 is MNHNY and CDR2 is SVGAGI in the germline V gene (reference sequence). The CDR3 reads CASSFQRAPRDREHGELFF. The DNA for the CDR3 is TGTGCCAGCAGTTTTCAACGAGCACCCCGGGACAGGGAACACGGGGAGCTGTTTTTT.

This clonotype has more than one count but fewer than ten. The CDR3 DNA follows: TGCGCCAGCAGTGATCTCAGGGTGTTAGATACGCAGTATTTT. It encodes CASSDLRVLDTQYF. The V and J genes are TRBV10-2 and TRBJ2-3; a possible D gene is TRBD1 (5 bases). CDR1 WSHSY and CDR2 SAAADI come from the germline V gene. Deletions cut 3 bases from V and 5 bases from J, with 12 bases between. The CDR3 is 14 residues long.

The sample holds a few counts of this clonotype. The genes are TRBV9 and TRBJ2-2; the D call may be TRBD1 or TRBD2 (6 bases each). Germline V gene lookup returns CDR1 SGDLS and CDR2 YYNGEE. The CDR3 has 14 residues. V lost 0 bases and J 6 bases, leaving 9 bases between the germline ends. CDR3 DNA: TGTGCCAGCAGCGTAGACGGGGGCGCCGGGGAGCTGTTTTTT. Its translation is CASSVDGGAGELFF.

A single count supports this clonotype. The chain employs TRBV28 and TRBJ2-7; no clear D gene. CDR3 size: 15 residues. V was pared by 5 bases and J by 3 bases, with 17 bases between. The germline CDR1 and CDR2 sequences are MDHEN and SYDVKM. CDR3 sequence: CASSPTVRLFYEQYF. For the CDR3, the DNA is TGTGCCAGCAGTCCGACCGTGAGACTCTTCTACGAGCAGTACTTC.

The chain is built from TRBV12-3 or TRBV12-4 and TRBJ2-1; no definite D call. The CDR3 is 12 residues long. Trimming left V 2 bases short and J 9 bases short, with 8 bases between. The CDR3 loop reads CASSLRQSEQFF. Written as DNA, the CDR3 is TGTGCCAGCAGTTTACGGCAGAGTGAGCAGTTCTTC.

The CDR3 DNA is TGTGCCAGCAGGAGCTCATTGGCCCCCCAAGAGACCCAGTACTTC. This codes for CASRSSLAPQETQYF. This chain uses TRBV6-2 or TRBV6-3 with TRBJ2-5; D is ambiguous. This CDR3 is built from 15 residues. Trimming left V 6 bases short and J 1 base short, with 15 bases between. From germline, CDR1 is MNHEY and CDR2 SVGEGT.

This clonotype was seen a handful of times. V and J are TRBV3-1 and TRBJ2-7; either TRBD1 or TRBD2 may supply D (5 bases each). Germline lookup yields CDR1 LGHDT and CDR2 YNNKEL (reference sequence). V lost 4 bases and J 6 bases, leaving 13 bases between the germline ends. There are 13 residues in the CDR3. The CDR3 DNA follows: TGTGCCAGCAGCCGGACTTTGACAGTCGAGCAGTACTTC. Encoded protein: CASSRTLTVEQYF.

The chain is built from TRBV5-1 and TRBJ2-3; 8 nucleotides line up with TRBD2. V shed 7 bases and J 0 bases; nucleotides not matched to a gene: 4. Germline loops: CDR1 SGHRS, CDR2 YFSETQ. The CDR3 contains 14 residues. The CDR3 protein is CASRAGVSTDTQYF. CDR3 DNA: TGCGCCAGCCGAGCGGGGGTTAGCACAGATACGCAGTATTTT.

V and J are TRBV29-1 and TRBJ1-1, with TRBD1 matching 7 bases. The CDR3 is made up of 13 amino acids. Germline CDR1 and CDR2: SQVTM and ANQGSEA. Trimming removed 7 bases from V and 1 base from J; junction bases left unmatched: 6. In DNA, the CDR3 is TGCAGCGCAAGGGGACAGCAGAACACTGAAGCTTTCTTT. Residues: CSARGQQNTEAFF.